The rows below give T cell receptor beta chains drawn from one sample of a study of T and B cells in COVID-19 patients. From the multiplex PCR reads, TCRdb called clonotypes with MiXCR, one entry per CDR3 protein. Among around 21,000 distinct CDR3 sequences listed, under 35% were seen once. Material: blood. The origin of the receptors is a human donor who had recovered from COVID-19. CDR3s include the opening cysteine and the closing phenylalanine or tryptophan. The D gene is left open where the match is weak. Size is omitted from some rows. Given values are once, few, many or a class for expanded clones.

clone size	D gene	J gene	V gene	CDR3 protein	CDR3 DNA
many	.	TRBJ2-1	TRBV6-5	CASSSSGAVEQFF	TGTGCCAGCAGTTCCTCCGGGGCCGTGGAGCAGTTCTTC
medium-sized	TRBD1	TRBJ2-3	TRBV19	CASSSQGASTDTQYF	TGTGCCAGTAGTTCTCAGGGGGCCTCCACAGATACGCAGTATTTT
few	TRBD1	TRBJ1-2	TRBV6-2/TRBV6-3	CASSPPTGPLGGTF	TGTGCCAGCAGTCCGCCGACAGGGCCCCTTGGAGGCACCTTC
.	.	TRBJ1-4	TRBV5-5	CASGTGRINEKLFF	TGTGCCAGCGGGACGGGGCGGATTAATGAAAAACTGTTTTTT
medium-sized	.	TRBJ2-3	TRBV19	CASNTYGQSTDTQYF	TGTGCCAGTAACACATATGGACAGAGCACAGATACGCAGTATTTT
once	.	TRBJ1-1	TRBV11-2	CASSLVGEAFF	TGTGCCAGCAGCTTAGTGGGTGAAGCTTTCTTT
few	TRBD2	TRBJ2-5	TRBV6-5	CASSYRGGQETQYF	TGTGCCAGCAGTTACCGGGGGGGCCAAGAGACCCAGTACTTC
few	TRBD1	TRBJ1-4	TRBV28	CASSPQDRVYEKLFF	TGTGCCAGCAGCCCCCAGGACAGGGTTTACGAAAAACTGTTTTTT
.	TRBD2	TRBJ2-7	TRBV30	CAWSEVAGGREQYF	TGTGCCTGGAGTGAAGTAGCGGGGGGGCGGGAGCAGTACTTC
medium-sized	.	TRBJ2-2	TRBV29-1	CSVGQFANTGELFF	TGCAGCGTTGGCCAGTTCGCGAACACCGGGGAGCTGTTTTTT
.	.	TRBJ1-4	TRBV5-4	CASSEGRTNEKLFF	TGTGCCAGCAGCGAGGGACGGACTAATGAAAAACTGTTTTTT
.	TRBD2	TRBJ2-1	TRBV20-1	CSPILAGTYNEQFF	TGCAGTCCGATACTAGCGGGGACCTACAATGAGCAGTTCTTC
.	.	TRBJ1-1	TRBV12-3/TRBV12-4	CASSPSGRNTEAFF	TGTGCCAGCAGTCCCTCCGGGAGGAACACTGAAGCTTTCTTT
few	TRBD2	TRBJ2-1	TRBV11-3	CASSLDGLAGVDEQFF	TGTGCCAGCAGCTTAGATGGGCTAGCGGGGGTGGATGAGCAGTTCTTC
many	.	TRBJ2-7	TRBV30	CAWKVSYEQYF	TGTGCCTGGAAGGTTTCCTACGAGCAGTACTTC
.	TRBD2	TRBJ2-5	TRBV7-9	CASSPRGQETQYF	TGTGCCAGCAGCCCGCGGGGGCAAGAGACCCAGTACTTC
.	.	TRBJ1-1	TRBV18	CASSPRPPGNTEAFF	TGTGCCAGCTCACCCCGACCGCCTGGAAACACTGAAGCTTTCTTT
.	.	TRBJ1-1	TRBV6-5	CASSYSIQRAREAFF	TGTGCCAGCAGTTACTCGATTCAGAGGGCACGCGAAGCTTTCTTT
.	.	TRBJ1-1	TRBV30	CAWRQANTEAFF	TGTGCCTGGAGACAGGCCAACACTGAAGCTTTCTTT
.	.	TRBJ1-2	TRBV12-3/TRBV12-4	CASGNYGYTF	TGTGCCAGCGGTAACTATGGCTACACCTTC
many	.	TRBJ2-3	TRBV18	CASSPERGEGTDTQYF	TGTGCCAGCTCACCAGAAAGGGGCGAGGGCACAGATACGCAGTATTTT
.	.	TRBJ2-2	TRBV5-1	CASKEDIHTGELFF	TGCGCCAGCAAGGAGGACATCCACACCGGGGAGCTGTTTTTT
.	TRBD1	TRBJ1-6	TRBV28	CASSVTGDSPLHF	TGTGCCAGCAGTGTGACAGGGGATTCACCCCTCCACTTT